This T cell receptor (beta chain) stems from a study of blood T cell repertoires in COVID-19. Measured with immunoSEQ multiplex PCR; TCRdb has only the in-frame clones, and not every one. Altogether around 280,000 clones are present, about 89% being singletons, with the ten largest covering 1.5% to 2%. Individuals drawn from 24 US areas were roughly 18 to 100 years old. Donors in Cohort 3 who had recovered were those with two negative PCRs, healthcare professional clearance, or resolution of their symptoms. The sample consisted of PBMCs or T cells enriched from blood (not recorded which). This receptor was identified in a middle-aged woman who had recovered from COVID-19.

The CDR3 coding sequence is TGTGCCAGCAGTGAAGTGAGGCGGAACACTGAAGCTTTCTTT. Translation gives CASSEVRRNTEAFF. This sequence joins TRBV6-1 and TRBJ1-1, with D unresolved. Deletions cut 1 base from V and 1 base from J, with 7 bases between. The CDR3 covers 14 residues. CDR1 is MNHNS and CDR2 is SASEGT in the germline V gene.